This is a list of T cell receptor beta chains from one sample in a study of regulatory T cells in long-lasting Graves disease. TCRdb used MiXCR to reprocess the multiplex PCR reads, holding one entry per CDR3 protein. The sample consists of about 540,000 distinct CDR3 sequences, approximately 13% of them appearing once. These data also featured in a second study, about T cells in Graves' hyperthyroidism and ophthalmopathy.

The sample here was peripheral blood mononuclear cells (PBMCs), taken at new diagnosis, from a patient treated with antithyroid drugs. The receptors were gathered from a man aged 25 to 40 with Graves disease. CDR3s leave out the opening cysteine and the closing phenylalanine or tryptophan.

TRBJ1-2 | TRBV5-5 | ASSLGAPTTNYGYT
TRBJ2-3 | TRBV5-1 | ASSLYNDRYTDTQY
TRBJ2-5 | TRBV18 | ASSPADRGPPGAQY
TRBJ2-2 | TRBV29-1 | SVERDRAGGELF
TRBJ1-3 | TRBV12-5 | ASALDRVGNTIY
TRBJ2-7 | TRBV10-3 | AINPGQGGYEQY
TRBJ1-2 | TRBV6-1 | ASTQASGGYT
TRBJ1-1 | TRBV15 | ATTKGRGMNTEAF
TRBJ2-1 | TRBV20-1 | SASEVLAGGQTHSSYNEQF
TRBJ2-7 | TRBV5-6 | ASSLLRGYEQY
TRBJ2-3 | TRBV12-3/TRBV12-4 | ASAKVKDLDTQY
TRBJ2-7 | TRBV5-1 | ASSFVSSYEQY
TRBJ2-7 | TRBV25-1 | ASSEKGLLPREQY
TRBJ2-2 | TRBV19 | ASSISGGLTGELF
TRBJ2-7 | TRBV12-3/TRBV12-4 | ASTPGPNYEQY
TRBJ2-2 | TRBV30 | AWTRESANTGELF
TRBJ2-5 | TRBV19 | ASKNRLAGQETQY
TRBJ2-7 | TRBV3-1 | ASSQGERWDYEQY
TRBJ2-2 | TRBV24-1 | ATSDFRDGELF
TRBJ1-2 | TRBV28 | ASSFGREHYGYT
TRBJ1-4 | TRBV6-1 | ASSLGLLNEKLF
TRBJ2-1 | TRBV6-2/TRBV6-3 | ASRRTLIEQF
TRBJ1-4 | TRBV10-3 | AISSGGNNEKLF
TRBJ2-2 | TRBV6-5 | ASSSWDKYTGELF
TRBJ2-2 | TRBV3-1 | ASSGSPNTGELF
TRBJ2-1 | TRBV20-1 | SVTSGASYNEQF
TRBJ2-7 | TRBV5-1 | ASSLWADHEQY
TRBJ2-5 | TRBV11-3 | ASSLGTSGSQGDQY
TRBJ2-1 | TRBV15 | ATSRVGLAAANEQF
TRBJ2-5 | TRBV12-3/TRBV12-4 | ASSLLAEPETQY
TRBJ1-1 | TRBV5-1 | ASSLGWAQAEAF
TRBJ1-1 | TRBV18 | ASSSRTGDAF
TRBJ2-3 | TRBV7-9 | ASSSAPSGRRFDTQY
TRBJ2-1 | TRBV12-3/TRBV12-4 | AGSFLADNEQF
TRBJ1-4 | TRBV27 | ASSFAAGPNEKLF
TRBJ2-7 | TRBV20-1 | SASGSYEQY
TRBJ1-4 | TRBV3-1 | ASSQTGGKLF
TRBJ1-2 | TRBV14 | ASSAQDPLGYT
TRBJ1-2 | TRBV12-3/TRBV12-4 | ASSSRSGYT
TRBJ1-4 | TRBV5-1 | ASSLRPVLENEKLF
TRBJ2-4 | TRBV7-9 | ASSQYRGERTKNIQY
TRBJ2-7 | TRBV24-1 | ATSDHAKRGTGVYEQY